The clone carrying this T cell receptor (beta chain) was seen at least ten times. The target antigen is unknown. These data originate in a study of spatial heterogeneity in lung cancer. The overall study: There were, on average, more than 8.5 raw-read appearances for each unique TCR and UMI combination. Regarding the study as a whole: How many expanded intratumoral alpha and beta TCRs were present tracked the tumor mutation count, which was a count of nonsynonymous mutations.

Stated time point: sample taken at primary tumor resection. Samples were obtained from some 72 donors, all untreated early-stage non-small cell lung cancer patients. Without sorting, whole RNA was sequenced from tumor, nontumor lung or frozen PBMC. Every molecule of TCR cDNA had its own unique molecular identifier. In TCRdb, the 5' RACE reads were re-called with MiXCR into one record per CDR3 protein. The data hold 4,000 to 5,000 distinct CDR3 sequences, with over 10% observed a single time. The receptor's source is a male donor with early-stage non-small cell lung cancer. The specimen comprised lung tumor tissue, sampled at surgery.

The CDR3 DNA is TGTGCCAGCAGCTACCAGGGGACTAGCGGGGGTAATGAGCAGTTCTTC. It yields the protein CASSYQGTSGGNEQFF. The V and J genes are TRBV7-2 and TRBJ2-1; TRBD2 agrees at 14 bases. The germline V gene encodes CDR1 SGHTA and CDR2 FQGNSA. CDR3 length: 16 amino acids. J was trimmed by 7 bases and V by 4 bases; bases with no gene match: 6. Full variable domain (rest looked up from reference TRBV7-2 and TRBJ2-1): GAGVSQSPSNKVTEKGKDVELRCDPISGHTALYWYRQSLGQGLEFLIYFQGNSAPDKSGLPSDRFSAERTGGSVSTLTIQRTQQEDSAVYLCASSYQGTSGGNEQFFGPGTRLTVL.